One sample yielded the 24 T cell receptor beta chains listed below, sequenced in a study of T cells in Graves' hyperthyroidism and ophthalmopathy. Amplification targeted TCR beta CDR3 regions from RNA transcripts. Initially, a first-round RT-PCR of the TCR CDR3 employed the HTBI primer set. Each CDR3 protein is one row after TCRdb ran MiXCR on the multiplex PCR reads. There are 550,000 to 700,000 distinct CDR3 sequences in the sample; roughly 50% occur only once, and roughly 19% lies in the top ten. Sample: peripheral blood or thyroid tissue (not recorded which). These receptors all come from an adult woman with Graves' disease, either hyperthyroidism or ophthalmopathy (not recorded which).

V usage is TRBV7-2 and J usage is TRBJ2-7; D uncertain. The CDR3 covers 11 residues. Germline loops: CDR1 SGHTA, CDR2 FQGNSA. Trimming took 7 bases from V and 6 from J, leaving 10 bases between them. CDR3 in amino acids: CASTPILEQYF. The CDR3 bases are TGTGCCAGCACCCCGATTCTCGAGCAGTACTTC.

The rearrangement uses TRBV9 and TRBJ1-1, with D maybe TRBD1 (5 bases). The germline CDR1 and CDR2 sequences are SGDLS and YYNGEE. The V end lost 4 bases, the J end lost 5 bases, and 15 bases lay between the germline ends. This CDR3 region has 14 residues. The CDR3, as DNA: TGTGCCAGCAGCCCCCGGGCCGAGGGGACTGAAGCTTTCTTT. As protein: CASSPRAEGTEAFF.

In regard to this clonotype: A junction boundary mismatches the germline segment, possibly from a read error. The chain couples TRBV20-1 to TRBJ2-6; D call uncertain. Looked up from germline, CDR1 is DFQATT and CDR2 is SNEGSKA (reference sequence). CDR3 length equals 11 residues. This CDR3 is CSAIPTFTEAF. The CDR3 region has the DNA TGCAGTGCTATACCAACCTTTACAGAAGCTTTC.

This clonotype was recorded at least ten times. The CDR3 DNA reads TGCGCCAGCAGTAAAGTGACCGGGGAGCTGTTTTTT. It specifies CASSKVTGELFF. This chain joins TRBV10-1 and TRBJ2-2; D ambiguous. The CDR3 extends over 12 amino acids. Germline V lookup: CDR1 WNHNN, CDR2 SYGVQD (reference sequence). Trimming left V 5 bases short and J 5 bases short, with 6 bases between.

The rearrangement uses TRBV2 and TRBJ1-5; possibly TRBD1 for D (5 bases). The germline V and J ends were trimmed by 2 bases and 4 bases, with 9 bases remaining between them. Germline V gene sequence: CDR1 SNHLY, CDR2 FYNNEI. This CDR3 spans 14 amino acids. The CDR3 bases are TGTGCCAGCAGTGAACGTCAGGGAAATCAGCCCCAGCATTTT. Its protein is CASSERQGNQPQHF.

In this sample, this clonotype turned up many times. The CDR3 protein is CASRTGANQPQHF. In DNA, the CDR3 is TGTGCCAGCAGGACAGGGGCCAATCAGCCCCAGCATTTT. The chain links TRBV7-2 to TRBJ1-5, with 8 bases identical to TRBD1. CDR3 length equals 13 residues. CDR1 is SGHTA and CDR2 is FQGNSA in the germline V gene. Losses at the gene ends were 6 bases for V and 3 bases for J; bases not matched to a gene: 1.

Remarks on this clonotype: The junction departs from the called germline gene at one end, perhaps through a read error. The rearrangement links TRBV15 to TRBJ2-6; D gene unclear. Germline assignment: CDR1 LNHNV and CDR2 YYDKDF (reference sequence). CDR3 length: 15 amino acids. As DNA, the CDR3 is TGTGCCGCCAGCAGTTACAGCTCTGGGGCCAACGTCCTGACTTTC. It codes for CAASSYSSGANVLTF.

This clonotype occurred a few times. Lacking the conserved final phenylalanine or tryptophan, this CDR3 likely reflects a read error. This chain links TRBV12-3 or TRBV12-4 with TRBJ1-5, with D unclear. V was pared by 6 bases and J by 4 bases, with 16 bases between. The CDR3 totals 15 residues. CDR3 coding DNA: TGTGCCAGCAGCCATACTAGTGACGGGAATCAGCCCCAGCATTCT. Amino acids: CASSHTSDGNQPQHS.

The rearrangement joins TRBV11-2 to TRBJ1-5; possibly TRBD1 for D (5 bases). This CDR3 spans 15 amino acids. The germline V and J ends were trimmed by 4 bases and 14 bases, with 24 bases remaining between them. From germline, CDR1 is SGHAT and CDR2 FQNNGV. The CDR3 sequence is CASSSGTSGNHNEHF. CDR3 DNA: TGTGCCAGCAGCTCGGGGACTAGCGGGAACCACAATGAGCATTTT.

Worth noting for this clonotype: A much larger clone lies one base from this, so it may be a read error. The V call is TRBV11-2, the J call TRBJ2-7; TRBD2 matches at 8 bases. Per germline, CDR1 SGHAT and CDR2 FQNNGV. This CDR3 contains 17 residues. The CDR3 loop is CAGSLYRGGRPTYEQYF. The DNA of the CDR3 is TGTGCCGGCAGCCTCTACCGTGGCGGGAGGCCCACCTACGAGCAGTACTTC.

Only a few counts were recorded for this clonotype. The J gene is TRBJ2-1, the V gene TRBV10-3; D ambiguous. Germline assignment: CDR1 ENHRY and CDR2 SYGVKD. Trimming stripped 3 bases from V and 4 bases from J, with 1 base between. This CDR3 comprises 11 residues. The CDR3 DNA reads TGTGCCATCAGTGATTACAATGAGCAGTTCTTC. Translated: CAISDYNEQFF.

This sequence joins TRBV10-3 and TRBJ1-1; D gene ambiguous. Trimming took 0 bases from V and 1 from J, leaving 12 bases between them. This CDR3 has 16 amino acids. CDR1 is ENHRY, CDR2 SYGVKD, per germline. Here the CDR3 reads CAISESSWRKNTEAFF. DNA for the CDR3: TGTGCCATCAGTGAGTCTAGTTGGCGGAAGAACACTGAAGCTTTCTTT.

The DNA for the CDR3 is TGTGCCAGCACCCCTCCGGCCGGGACCCGAATGTTCTTC. This translates into CASTPPAGTRMFF. The genes are TRBV5-6 and TRBJ2-1; D may match TRBD1 or TRBD2 (5 bases each). V gave up 6 bases and J gave up 15 bases, with 22 bases separating them. This CDR3 contains 13 residues. The germline CDR1 and CDR2 sequences are SGHDT and YYEEEE. The full variable domain, with the rest looked up from reference TRBV5-6 and TRBJ2-1, is DAGVTQSPTHLIKTRGQQVTLRCSPKSGHDTVSWYQQALGQGPQFIFQYYEEEERQRGNFPDRFSGHQFPNYSSELNVNALLLGDSALYLCASTPPAGTRMFFGPGTRLTVL.

This clonotype appeared many times. The V call is TRBV10-3, the J call TRBJ2-7, with 8 bases identical to TRBD2. The CDR3 runs to 15 residues. Germline lookup yields CDR1 ENHRY and CDR2 SYGVKD. The ends lost 0 bases at V and 6 bases at J; junction bases unmatched: 7. Here the CDR3 reads CAISESGVAGREQYF. The CDR3 DNA follows: TGTGCCATCAGTGAGTCTGGGGTAGCGGGACGCGAGCAGTACTTC.

The gene calls are TRBV4-2 and TRBJ1-2, with D possibly being TRBD1 (5 bases). Germline V CDR1 and CDR2: LGHNA, YNFKEQ. The CDR3 runs 15 residues. Trimming shortened V by 4 bases and J by 8 bases, and 20 bases separated the two germline ends. Written as DNA, the CDR3 is TGTGCCAGCAGCCTTGGGACTAGCGGGATGGGAGGCTACACCTTC. Translation: CASSLGTSGMGGYTF.

This clonotype has ten or more counts. V and J are TRBV7-3 and TRBJ1-1; possibly TRBD1 for D (5 bases). This CDR3 region has 12 residues. Trimming removed 9 bases from V and 2 bases from J, with 10 bases in between. Germline loops: CDR1 SGHTA, CDR2 FQGTGA. This CDR3 reads CASAGPNTEAFF. The CDR3 coding sequence is TGTGCCAGTGCGGGGCCTAACACTGAAGCTTTCTTT.

V is TRBV10-3 and J is TRBJ2-5; 7 bases match TRBD1. V trimming: 8 bases; J trimming: 3 bases; junction bases outside the gene matches: 12. The germline CDR1 and CDR2 sequences are ENHRY and SYGVKD. CDR3 length equals 15 residues. The CDR3 region has the DNA TGTGCCATCGGGACAGACTCGGGGAAGGAAGAGACCCAGTACTTC. It encodes CAIGTDSGKEETQYF.

The V gene is TRBV7-9, the J gene TRBJ1-2, with no clear D. Trimming took off 7 bases at V and 7 bases at J, with 13 bases between the two ends. Germline CDR1 and CDR2: SEHNR and FQNEAQ (reference sequence). The CDR3 consists of 12 residues. CDR3 bases: TGTGCCAGCAAGGGTTCTACCGTTGGCTACACCTTC. Residues: CASKGSTVGYTF.

The J gene is TRBJ1-2, the V gene TRBV10-3; possibly TRBD1 for D (6 bases). The CDR3 loop spans 13 amino acids. Trimming took off 4 bases at V and 4 bases at J, with 10 bases between the two ends. The germline V gene has CDR1 ENHRY and CDR2 SYGVKD. CDR3 residues: CAISADSFYGYTF. Written as DNA, the CDR3 is TGTGCCATCAGTGCGGACAGCTTCTATGGCTACACCTTC.

This chain uses TRBV7-2 with TRBJ2-1; 10 positions agree with TRBD1. The germline V gene encodes CDR1 SGHTA and CDR2 FQGNSA. J lost 15 bases, V lost 4 bases, and 6 bases had no gene match. CDR3 length equals 12 residues. The CDR3 bases are TGTGCCAGCAGCTCGGTCGGGACAGGGGTGTTCTTC. This sequence encodes CASSSVGTGVFF.

This clonotype has a handful of counts. The V gene is TRBV2, the J gene TRBJ1-6; tentative D call: TRBD1 (6 bases). Germline V gene lookup returns CDR1 SNHLY and CDR2 FYNNEI. The CDR3 has 15 amino acids. V was shortened by 4 bases and J by 2 bases, with 9 bases between the two germline ends. The CDR3 region has the DNA TGTGCCAGCAGTGCTCGGGACACCTATAATTCACCCCTCCACTTT. Translated: CASSARDTYNSPLHF.

Many counts were recorded for this clonotype. The CDR3 loop is CASRPDGRRYITNYGYTF. In DNA, the CDR3 is TGTGCCAGTAGGCCCGACGGCAGGAGATATATTACTAACTATGGCTACACCTTC. The V gene is TRBV19, the J gene TRBJ1-2; D is uncertain. The germline V gene encodes CDR1 LNHDA and CDR2 SQIVND (reference sequence). The germline V and J ends were trimmed by 6 bases and 0 bases, with 23 bases remaining between them. CDR3 length: 18 residues. Full variable domain (missing parts from reference TRBV19 and TRBJ1-2): DGGITQSPKYLFRKEGQNVTLSCEQNLNHDAMYWYRQDPGQGLRLIYYSQIVNDFQKGDIAEGYSVSREKKESFPLTVTSAQKNPTAFYLCASRPDGRRYITNYGYTFGSGTRLTVV.

The gene calls are TRBV7-9 and TRBJ2-5; 9 nucleotides match TRBD1. Trimming at V came to 5 bases and at J to 5 bases, leaving 12 bases not matched to a gene. The CDR3 loop spans 16 amino acids. In germline, CDR1 is SEHNR, CDR2 FQNEAQ (reference sequence). This CDR3 is CASSPKTGTGTETQYF. CDR3 bases: TGTGCCAGCAGCCCAAAGACCGGGACAGGGACGGAGACCCAGTACTTC.

Concerning this clonotype itself: Just one base apart from a much larger clone, this may be a read error. The V gene is TRBV5-1, the J gene TRBJ1-5, with D uncertain. The V end was cut by 4 bases, the J end by 6 bases, with 11 bases between. The CDR3 covers 13 residues. Per germline, CDR1 SGHRS and CDR2 YFSETQ. The CDR3 loop is CASSRLLGQPQHF. The CDR3 nucleotides are TGCGCCAGCAGCCGATTGTTGGGTCAGCCCCAGCATTTT.